The 9 T cell receptor beta chains presented below share a single source sample, sequenced in a study of T cells in Graves' hyperthyroidism and ophthalmopathy. Amplified TCR beta CDR3 regions derived from RNA transcripts. Primed by the HTBI set, a first-round RT-PCR was run on the TCR CDR3. TCRdb reprocessed the multiplex PCR reads via MiXCR and lists one record per CDR3 protein. The data hold approximately 350,000 distinct CDR3 sequences, with nearly 15% observed a single time. Material for sequencing was blood. The receptors here all came from a woman aged 60-70 years with Graves' ophthalmopathy.

V is TRBV7-6 and J is TRBJ2-7, with unresolved D. Trimming took off 0 bases at V and 6 bases at J, with 9 bases between the two ends. This CDR3 contains 13 residues. In germline, CDR1 is SGHVS, CDR2 FNYEAQ. The CDR3 protein is CASSLAERPEQYF. The CDR3 nucleotides read TGTGCCAGCAGCTTAGCTGAGAGACCCGAGCAGTACTTC.

In its sample, this clonotype was seen many times. The rearrangement joins TRBV28 to TRBJ2-3; D not resolved. CDR1 and CDR2 (germline): MDHEN, SYDVKM. V was clipped by 6 bases and J by 2 bases, with 6 bases between them. The CDR3 totals 12 residues. Here the CDR3 DNA reads TGTGCCAGCAGGACCCCCACAGATACGCAGTATTTT. Protein product: CASRTPTDTQYF.

This clonotype was counted only a few times. The chain recombines TRBV6-1 with TRBJ2-7; no reliable D call. The CDR3 totals 15 residues. The V end was cut by 4 bases, the J end by 2 bases, with 15 bases between. Germline V CDR1 and CDR2: MNHNS, SASEGT. DNA for the CDR3: TGTGCCAGCAGTGGAGCTAGACGCGAGACCTACGAGCAGTACTTC. Translated, it gives CASSGARRETYEQYF.

This clonotype was observed many times. The chain links TRBV7-9 to TRBJ2-7; a weak D match, TRBD2 (6 bases). The ends were cut back, 5 bases at V and 0 bases at J, with 14 bases in the middle. CDR1 is SEHNR, CDR2 FQNEAQ, per germline (reference sequence). The CDR3 contains 15 residues. CDR3 DNA sequence: TGTGCCAGCAGCCCGTCGGGGGACGACTCCTACGAGCAGTACTTC. As protein: CASSPSGDDSYEQYF.

The table lists this clonotype with a few counts. The J gene is TRBJ2-5, the V gene TRBV7-2; 7 bases map to TRBD2. The germline gives CDR1 SGHTA, CDR2 FQGNSA. The V gene end was trimmed by 0 bases and the J gene end by 1 base; junction bases not matched to a gene: 2. The CDR3 runs to 15 residues. The CDR3 DNA reads TGTGCCAGCAGCTTAGCGGGGGGGGTCCAAGAGACCCAGTACTTC. It codes for CASSLAGGVQETQYF.

This clonotype came up many times. The chain recombines TRBV5-1 with TRBJ2-1; 7 bases map to TRBD1. The V gene's germline CDR1 is SGHRS and CDR2 YFSETQ. The CDR3 consists of 13 residues. V shed 3 bases, J shed 10 bases, and the junction held 7 bases outside the gene matches. The CDR3 region is CASSSGVGGEQFF. CDR3 coding DNA: TGCGCCAGCAGCTCAGGAGTAGGGGGCGAGCAGTTCTTC.

The chain recombines TRBV29-1 with TRBJ2-1; no firm D call. With 3 bases removed from V and 10 bases from J, the gap between germline ends came to 13 bases. Germline V gene sequence: CDR1 SQVTM, CDR2 ANQGSEA. The CDR3 loop spans 12 amino acids. This chain's CDR3 is CSVEAGPPEQFF. CDR3 DNA: TGCAGCGTTGAGGCCGGCCCCCCGGAGCAGTTCTTC.

There are many counts of this clonotype. The rearrangement links TRBV5-1 to TRBJ2-7; the D gene could be TRBD1 or TRBD2 (5 bases each). From germline, CDR1 is SGHRS and CDR2 YFSETQ. The CDR3 length is 13 residues. The V and J ends lost 6 bases and 3 bases respectively, with 13 bases between them. CDR3: CASNRDGLYEQYF. The CDR3 bases are TGCGCCAGCAACCGGGACGGTCTCTACGAGCAGTACTTC.

This clonotype occurred many times. J is TRBJ2-7 and V is TRBV2; no definite D call. The CDR3 is made up of 12 amino acids. With 4 bases removed from V and 6 bases from J, the gap between germline ends came to 10 bases. Germline V gene lookup returns CDR1 SNHLY and CDR2 FYNNEI. CDR3 DNA sequence: TGTGCCAGCAGTGGGGTGACTCGCGAGCAGTACTTC. Its protein is CASSGVTREQYF.